The TCR beta chain described here comes from a study of T cells in tuberculosis. At the level of the study: T cells were selected with CD1B tetramers loaded with glucose monomycolate. This South African cohort compared adolescents with or without latent tuberculosis against adults with active tuberculosis. Study-wide findings and caveats: Smaller distances to GMM-specific TCRs suggested their expansion in active tuberculosis.

On this clone: Its antigen remains unknown.

Here immunoSEQ multiplex PCR was the method, and the copy in TCRdb shows in-frame clones only, minus some. The data contain roughly 41,000 clones, approximately 94% of them singletons. Unmatched junction bases numbered 3, after V lost 0 bases and J lost 4 bases. The germline V gene encodes CDR1 LGHNA and CDR2 YSLEER. The CDR3 is 17 amino acids. The receptor comes from a donor under 30 with latent tuberculosis or without tuberculosis infection. Some clones in this sample may be carry-over from other donors' samples. J is TRBJ2-3 and V is TRBV4-3; 14 bases agree with TRBD2. The material sequenced was PBMCs. The CDR3 DNA sequence: TGCGCCAGCAGCCAAGAGACTAGCGGGGGGGGAGCAGATACGCAGTATTTT. Residues: CASSQETSGGGADTQYF.